The sequence of this T cell receptor beta chain was determined in a study of T cells in Graves' hyperthyroidism and ophthalmopathy. Amplified regions were TCR beta CDR3 sequences from RNA transcripts. The TCR CDR3 first-round RT-PCR relied on the HTBI primer set. TCRdb re-analysed the multiplex PCR reads in MiXCR, keeping a single row per CDR3 protein. Of around 570,000 distinct CDR3 sequences listed, about 20% are singletons. In the case of this clonotype: Its antigen remains unidentified.

Study findings and constraints: The model foresaw ophthalmopathy a median roughly 6 months prior to onset.

Germline V gene data show CDR1 as ENHRY and CDR2 as SYGVKD. The CDR3 runs to 16 residues. The ends lost 4 bases at V and 1 base at J; junction bases unmatched: 7. V gene TRBV10-3 combines with J gene TRBJ2-3, with 8 nucleotides matching TRBD2. This clonotype originated in a man aged 35-49 years with Graves' ophthalmopathy. Source material: blood. The CDR3 DNA sequence: TGTGCCATCAGTGTCCCGGCGGGGGGAGGCACAGATACGCAGTATTTT. Its protein is CAISVPAGGGTDTQYF.